Listed here is a single T cell receptor (beta chain). The entry originates in a study of tumor-infiltrating lymphocytes in localized non-small cell lung cancer. This CDR3 region has 14 residues. CDR1 MNHNS and CDR2 SASEGT come from the germline V gene. V shed 4 bases and J 1 base; nucleotides not matched to a gene: 3. TCRdb's table, derived via immunoSEQ multiplex PCR, lists solely in-frame clones and lacks some. The sample records 11,000 to 15,000 clones, about four fifths being singletons. Sequencing used lung tumor tissue. The receptor comes from a human donor with non-small cell lung cancer. The chain uses TRBV6-1 and TRBJ2-5, with 7 positions matching TRBD1. In DNA form, the CDR3 reads TGTGCCAGCAGTGCGGGACAGCTCCAAGAGACCCAGTACTTC. This translates into CASSAGQLQETQYF.